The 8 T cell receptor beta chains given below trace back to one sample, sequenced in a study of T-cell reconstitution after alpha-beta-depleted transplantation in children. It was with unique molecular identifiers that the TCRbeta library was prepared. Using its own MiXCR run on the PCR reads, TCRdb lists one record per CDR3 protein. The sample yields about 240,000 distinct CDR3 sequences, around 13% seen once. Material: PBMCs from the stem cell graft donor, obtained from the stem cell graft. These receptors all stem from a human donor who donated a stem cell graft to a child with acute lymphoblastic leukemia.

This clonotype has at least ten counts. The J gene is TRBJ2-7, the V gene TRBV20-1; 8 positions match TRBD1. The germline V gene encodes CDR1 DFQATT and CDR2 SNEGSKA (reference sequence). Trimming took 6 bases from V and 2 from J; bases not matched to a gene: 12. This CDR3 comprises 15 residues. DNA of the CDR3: TGCAGTGCCCTAGGAGGGCAGGGGGCCCCCTACGAGCAGTACTTC. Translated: CSALGGQGAPYEQYF.

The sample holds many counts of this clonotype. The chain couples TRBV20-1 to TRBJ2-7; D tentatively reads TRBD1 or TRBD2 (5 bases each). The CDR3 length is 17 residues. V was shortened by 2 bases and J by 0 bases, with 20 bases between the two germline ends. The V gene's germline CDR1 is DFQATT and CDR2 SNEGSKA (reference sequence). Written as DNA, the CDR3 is TGCAGTGCTAGACCTGGCGATGGGGACCTGAGCTCCTACGAGCAGTACTTC. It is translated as CSARPGDGDLSSYEQYF.

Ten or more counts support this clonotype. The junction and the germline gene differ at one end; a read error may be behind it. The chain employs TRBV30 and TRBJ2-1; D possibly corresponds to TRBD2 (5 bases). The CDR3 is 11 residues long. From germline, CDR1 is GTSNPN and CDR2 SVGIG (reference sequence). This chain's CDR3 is CAGSSYNEQFF. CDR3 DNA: TGTGCCGGGAGCTCCTACAATGAGCAGTTCTTC.

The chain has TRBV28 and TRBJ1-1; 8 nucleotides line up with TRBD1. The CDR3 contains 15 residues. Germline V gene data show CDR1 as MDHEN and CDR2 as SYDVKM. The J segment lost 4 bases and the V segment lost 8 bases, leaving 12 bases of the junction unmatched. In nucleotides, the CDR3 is TGTGCCAGCGGATCCCCAGGGGGCGGGAGCACTGAAGCTTTCTTT. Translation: CASGSPGGGSTEAFF. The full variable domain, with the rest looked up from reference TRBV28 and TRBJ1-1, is DVKVTQSSRYLVKRTGEKVFLECVQDMDHENMFWYRQDPGLGLRLIYFSYDVKMKEKGDIPEGYSVSREKKERFSLILESASTNQTSMYLCASGSPGGGSTEAFFGQGTRLTVV.

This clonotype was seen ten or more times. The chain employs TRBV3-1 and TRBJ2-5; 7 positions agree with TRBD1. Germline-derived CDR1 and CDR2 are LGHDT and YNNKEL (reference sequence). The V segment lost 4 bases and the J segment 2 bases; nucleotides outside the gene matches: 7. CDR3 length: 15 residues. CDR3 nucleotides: TGTGCCAGCAGCCTCAACTGGGGACAGCAAGAGACCCAGTACTTC. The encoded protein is CASSLNWGQQETQYF.

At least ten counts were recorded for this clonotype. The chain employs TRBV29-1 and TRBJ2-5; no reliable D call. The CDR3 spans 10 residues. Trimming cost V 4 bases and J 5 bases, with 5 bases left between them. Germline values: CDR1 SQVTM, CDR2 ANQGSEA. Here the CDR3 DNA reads TGCAGCGTTGTGAGGGAGACCCAGTACTTC. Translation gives CSVVRETQYF.

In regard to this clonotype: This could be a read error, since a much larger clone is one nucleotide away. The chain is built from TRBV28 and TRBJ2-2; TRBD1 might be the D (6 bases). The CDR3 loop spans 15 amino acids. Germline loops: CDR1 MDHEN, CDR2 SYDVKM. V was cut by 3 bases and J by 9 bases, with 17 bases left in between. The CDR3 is CASSFPGQGMRELFF. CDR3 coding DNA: TGTGCCAGCAGTTTCCCCGGGCAGGGGATGCGGGAGCTGTTTTTT.

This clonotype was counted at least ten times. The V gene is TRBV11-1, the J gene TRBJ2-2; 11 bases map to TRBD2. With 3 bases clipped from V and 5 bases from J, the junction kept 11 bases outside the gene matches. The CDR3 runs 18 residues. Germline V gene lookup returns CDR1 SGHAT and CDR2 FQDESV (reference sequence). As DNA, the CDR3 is TGTGCCAGCAGCTTGTCCGGGACTAGCGGAGGTCGGACCGGGGAGCTGTTTTTT. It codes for CASSLSGTSGGRTGELFF.